This TCR beta chain was profiled in a study of CD8 T cells in Susac syndrome. The sequenced target, TCR beta, came from blood CD8+ and CD4+ T cells. Findings and limits, study-wide: Within Susac syndrome CD4+ T cell repertoires, clonal expansion was not evident.

RNA in amounts of roughly 0.5 to 1 ug was reverse transcribed with random hexamers. The authors amplified TCR beta CDR3 across 54 Vbeta and 13 Jbeta using immunoSEQ multiplex PCR. One entry per CDR3 protein results from TCRdb running MiXCR on the immunoSEQ multiplex PCR reads. The sample has about 140,000 distinct CDR3 sequences; 85% to 95% are singletons. The CDR3 totals 14 residues. The germline CDR1 and CDR2 sequences are ENHRY and SYGVKD. V lost 4 bases and J lost 0; bases outside the gene matches: 0. A single count supports this clonotype. Its antigen is not known. What was sequenced was CD4+ T cells from PBMCs. The rearrangement uses TRBV10-3 and TRBJ2-5; TRBD1 matches 9 bases. The sequence was collected from a human donor with Susac syndrome. The CDR3 region is CAISGTGDQETQYF. The CDR3 nucleotides are TGTGCCATCAGTGGGACAGGGGACCAAGAGACCCAGTACTTC.